Following are 29 T cell receptor beta chains from one sample sequenced in a study of blood T cell repertoires in COVID-19. Profiling relied on immunoSEQ multiplex PCR, and the TCRdb table lists in-frame clones only, not all of them. The sample holds around 200,000 clones, approximately 82% seen once. The sequencing input was peripheral blood. The receptors come from a man in his forties or fifties with active or convalescent COVID-19.

The J gene is TRBJ2-2, the V gene TRBV19, with a weak D call TRBD1 (6 bases). CDR1 LNHDA and CDR2 SQIVND come from the germline V gene (reference sequence). Trimming shortened V by 5 bases and J by 7 bases, and 11 bases separated the two germline ends. The CDR3 spans 13 residues. This CDR3 reads CASSVGAGGELFF. CDR3 DNA: TGTGCCAGTAGTGTGGGGGCTGGCGGGGAGCTGTTTTTT.

This chain uses TRBV27 with TRBJ1-1; 8 bases are a match to TRBD1. There are 15 residues in the CDR3. J was trimmed by 7 bases and V by 4 bases; bases with no gene match: 11. Germline values: CDR1 MNHEY, CDR2 SMNVEV (reference sequence). CDR3 DNA sequence: TGTGCCAGCAGTTCCGCCGGGACAGGTATTGGTGAAGCTTTCTTT. Its protein product is CASSSAGTGIGEAFF.

The chain combines TRBV7-3 with TRBJ2-1, with 15 bases matching TRBD2. The CDR3 is 16 residues long. V was pared by 4 bases and J by 4 bases, with 2 bases of the junction left unmatched. Germline CDR1 is SGHTA and CDR2 is FQGTGA. CDR3 DNA sequence: TGTGCCAGCAGCTCAGGACTAGCGGGAGGGTACAATGAGCAGTTCTTC. Its translation: CASSSGLAGGYNEQFF.

This chain joins TRBV6-5 and TRBJ1-2; the D gene is possibly TRBD1 (5 bases). In germline, CDR1 is MNHEY, CDR2 SVGAGI. The CDR3 spans 15 residues. Trimming cost V 6 bases and J 5 bases, with 19 bases left between them. Here the CDR3 DNA reads TGTGCCAGCAGCCGAAATGGGGTACAGGAGTATGGCTACACCTTC. Translated: CASSRNGVQEYGYTF.

This clone was counted only a few times. The rearrangement uses TRBV24-1 and TRBJ2-7; TRBD2 matches 9 bases. Germline CDR1 reads KGHDR; CDR2 reads SFDVKD. Trimming took 4 bases from V and 3 from J; bases not matched to a gene: 9. The CDR3 sequence is 16 residues long. CDR3 residues: CATSESGTSRYYEQYF. Written as DNA, the CDR3 is TGTGCCACCAGTGAATCTGGGACTAGCAGGTACTACGAGCAGTACTTC.

Only one count was recorded for this clone. The rearrangement uses TRBV6-5 and TRBJ2-7; D is possibly TRBD1 (6 bases). There are 14 residues in the CDR3. The V end lost 0 bases, the J end lost 4 bases, and 10 bases lay between the germline ends. Germline values: CDR1 MNHEY, CDR2 SVGAGI. CDR3 in amino acids: CASSYSQGLYEQYF. In DNA, the CDR3 is TGTGCCAGCAGTTACTCGCAGGGGTTGTACGAGCAGTACTTC.

The chain has TRBV7-6 and TRBJ2-1; 9 nucleotides match TRBD2. CDR1 SGHVS and CDR2 FNYEAQ come from the germline V gene. The V and J ends lost 6 bases and 0 bases, in that order; junction bases with no gene match: 6. This CDR3 is 16 amino acids long. CDR3 in DNA: TGTGCCAGCAGGCCCGGTAGCGGGAGCTCCTACAATGAGCAGTTCTTC. Amino acids: CASRPGSGSSYNEQFF.

The J gene is TRBJ2-7, the V gene TRBV30, with D hard to call. The CDR3 is 14 residues long. Trimming left V 1 base short and J 5 bases short, with 15 bases between. Germline-derived CDR1 and CDR2 are GTSNPN and SVGIG (reference sequence). CDR3 in amino acids: CAWSGRLLLDEQYF. The CDR3 region has the DNA TGTGCCTGGAGTGGCCGACTCCTCCTTGACGAGCAGTACTTC.

This clone was observed at least ten times. Other DNA sequences within the sample encode an identical CDR3. The V gene is TRBV27, the J gene TRBJ1-2, with 7 bases that match TRBD1. The V and J ends lost 2 bases and 4 bases, in that order; junction bases with no gene match: 4. CDR3 length: 14 residues. Looked up from germline, CDR1 is MNHEY and CDR2 is SMNVEV (reference sequence). Written as DNA, the CDR3 is TGTGCCAGCAGTTTAAGGGACAGTTCCTATGGCTACACCTTC. This codes for CASSLRDSSYGYTF.

This clone was seen only a few times. This chain joins TRBV19 and TRBJ1-1, with TRBD1 matching 7 bases. CDR3 length: 15 amino acids. Per the germline V gene, CDR1 is LNHDA and CDR2 is SQIVND (reference sequence). V was clipped by 5 bases and J by 1 base; unmatched bases: 7. CDR3 bases: TGTGCCAGTAGTTCGCGGACAGGTGGGAACACTGAAGCTTTCTTT. This sequence encodes CASSSRTGGNTEAFF.

The V and J genes are TRBV5-6 and TRBJ2-7, with D possibly TRBD1 on 6 matching bases. Germline V gene sequence: CDR1 SGHDT, CDR2 YYEEEE. This CDR3 region has 16 residues. V lost 5 bases and J lost 3, with 21 bases in between. The CDR3 sequence is CASRSRGSRSFYEQYF. The CDR3 DNA follows: TGTGCCAGCAGGTCGAGGGGGTCAAGGAGCTTCTACGAGCAGTACTTC.

This clone was counted once. This rearrangement joins TRBV30 to TRBJ2-7; D perhaps matches TRBD2 (6 bases). The germline V gene encodes CDR1 GTSNPN and CDR2 SVGIG (reference sequence). V lost 3 bases to trimming and J lost 0 bases, with 12 bases between them. CDR3 length equals 14 residues. This chain's CDR3 is CAWRRDWSSYEQYF. CDR3 coding DNA: TGTGCCTGGAGACGGGACTGGAGCTCCTACGAGCAGTACTTC. Looking up the rest from reference TRBV30 and TRBJ2-7 gives the full variable domain: SQTIHQWPATLVQPVGSPLSLECTVEGTSNPNLYWYRQAAGRGLQLLFYSVGIGQISSEVPQNLSASRPQDRQFILSSKKLLLSDSGFYLCAWRRDWSSYEQYFGPGTRLTVT.

The chain joins TRBV6-5 to TRBJ1-2; D gene ambiguous. With 0 bases removed from V and 2 bases from J, the gap between germline ends came to 4 bases. Looked up from germline, CDR1 is MNHEY and CDR2 is SVGAGI. This CDR3 has 13 residues. Written as DNA, the CDR3 is TGTGCCAGCAGTTACTCTCAAAACTATGGCTACACCTTC. This translates into CASSYSQNYGYTF.

This sequence joins TRBV7-2 and TRBJ1-2, with a possible D match to TRBD1 (6 bases). This CDR3 region has 13 residues. With 3 bases removed from V and 7 bases from J, the gap between germline ends came to 12 bases. The germline gives CDR1 SGHTA, CDR2 FQGNSA. The chain's CDR3 is CASSFGGPAGYTF. The CDR3 bases are TGTGCCAGCAGCTTCGGGGGGCCTGCTGGCTACACCTTC.

This clone showed up just a few times. The gene calls are TRBV6-5 and TRBJ1-1; 10 bases match TRBD1. This CDR3 contains 15 residues. The V segment lost 9 bases and the J segment 6 bases; nucleotides outside the gene matches: 13. Germline values: CDR1 MNHEY, CDR2 SVGAGI. As DNA, the CDR3 is TGTGCCAGTCAGCGGGACAGGGGAATTCTTGCTGAAGCTTTCTTT. Translation: CASQRDRGILAEAFF.

The V and J genes are TRBV5-6 and TRBJ2-5; 7 nucleotides align to TRBD2. CDR1 is SGHDT and CDR2 is YYEEEE in the germline V gene. The CDR3 is made up of 14 amino acids. V lost 4 bases, J lost 2 bases, and 5 bases stayed unmatched. The CDR3 spells CASSTGLTQETQYF. CDR3 DNA sequence: TGTGCCAGCAGCACGGGACTAACACAAGAGACCCAGTACTTC.

The chain employs TRBV6-5 and TRBJ1-5; D is perhaps TRBD1 (6 bases). Germline-derived CDR1 and CDR2 are MNHEY and SVGAGI. The CDR3 spans 14 residues. The V and J ends lost 5 bases and 4 bases respectively, with 12 bases between them. The CDR3 loop reads CASSKTGSNQPQHF. The CDR3 DNA reads as TGTGCCAGCAGTAAAACAGGGTCTAATCAGCCCCAGCATTTT.

The rearrangement links TRBV24-1 to TRBJ1-2; 11 bases are a match to TRBD1. CDR1 is KGHDR and CDR2 is SFDVKD in the germline V gene. This CDR3 is 16 amino acids long. With 3 bases clipped from V and 7 bases from J, the junction kept 9 bases outside the gene matches. CDR3 DNA: TGTGCCACCAGTGATACGGACAGGGGGCTCACCTCTGGCTACACCTTC. This codes for CATSDTDRGLTSGYTF.

The rearrangement joins TRBV18 to TRBJ2-3; 8 nucleotides match TRBD1. The CDR3 runs 15 residues. CDR1 is KGHSH, CDR2 LQKENI, per germline. Trimming removed 3 bases from V and 3 bases from J; junction bases left unmatched: 5. Here the CDR3 DNA reads TGTGCCAGCTCACCCGGACAGGGAAGGACAGATACGCAGTATTTT. It encodes CASSPGQGRTDTQYF.

This clone was observed a single time. The J gene is TRBJ2-2, the V gene TRBV25-1, with 12 bases fitting TRBD1. Looked up from germline, CDR1 is MGHDK and CDR2 is SYGVNS. The CDR3 is 16 residues long. V lost 3 bases to trimming and J lost 5 bases; unmatched junction nucleotides: 4. As DNA, the CDR3 is TGTGCCAGCAGTGACCCGGGACAGGGGGCTACCGGGGAGCTGTTTTTT. Its translation: CASSDPGQGATGELFF.

The genes are TRBV6-1 and TRBJ1-5; tentatively, D is TRBD1 (6 bases). Trimming stripped 2 bases from V and 11 bases from J, with 16 bases between. The CDR3 loop spans 14 amino acids. Germline-derived CDR1 and CDR2 are MNHNS and SASEGT. CDR3 loop: CASSESGAERTQHF. The CDR3 DNA reads TGTGCCAGCAGTGAATCAGGGGCGGAGAGGACCCAGCATTTT.

The chain uses TRBV30 and TRBJ2-5; 7 nucleotides match TRBD2. Germline CDR1 reads GTSNPN; CDR2 reads SVGIG (reference sequence). The CDR3 has 13 amino acids. V shed 4 bases and J 7 bases; nucleotides not matched to a gene: 9. The CDR3 nucleotides read TGTGCCTGGACCCACCTAGCGGTGGGGACCCAGTACTTC. This translates into CAWTHLAVGTQYF.

The chain is built from TRBV4-1 and TRBJ1-2; 8 bases are a match to TRBD1. Trimming at V came to 0 bases and at J to 4 bases, leaving 4 bases not matched to a gene. The CDR3 contains 15 residues. Germline CDR1 MGHRA, CDR2 YSYEKL. CDR3 loop: CASSQDRGLVYGYTF. DNA of the CDR3: TGCGCCAGCAGCCAAGACAGGGGGCTCGTCTATGGCTACACCTTC.

The chain couples TRBV6-2 or TRBV6-3 to TRBJ2-5, with 8 bases identical to TRBD1. J was trimmed by 5 bases and V by 6 bases; bases with no gene match: 11. The germline gives CDR1 MNHEY, CDR2 SVGEGT. This CDR3 contains 15 residues. CDR3 region: CASSQRQGLVETQYF. The CDR3 DNA reads TGTGCCAGCAGCCAGAGACAGGGGTTGGTGGAGACCCAGTACTTC.

V usage is TRBV28 and J usage is TRBJ1-4, with D possibly TRBD1 on 6 matching bases. Per the germline V gene, CDR1 is MDHEN and CDR2 is SYDVKM. Trimming left V 4 bases short and J 7 bases short, with 19 bases between. CDR3 size: 16 residues. The CDR3 region is CASSSPRGAGSEKLFF. The CDR3 DNA reads TGTGCCAGCAGTTCTCCCCGGGGGGCGGGAAGTGAAAAACTGTTTTTT. Variable domain in full (rest from reference TRBV28 and TRBJ1-4): DVKVTQSSRYLVKRTGEKVFLECVQDMDHENMFWYRQDPGLGLRLIYFSYDVKMKEKGDIPEGYSVSREKKERFSLILESASTNQTSMYLCASSSPRGAGSEKLFFGSGTQLSVL.

This rearrangement joins TRBV7-9 to TRBJ2-1; 12 bases match TRBD2. With V trimmed by 4 bases and J by 7 bases, 8 bases remained unmatched. This CDR3 contains 16 residues. Germline CDR1 reads SEHNR; CDR2 reads FQNEAQ (reference sequence). CDR3 bases: TGTGCCAGCAGCTACCCGACTAGCGGGAGTGGAAATGAGCAGTTCTTC. Encoded protein: CASSYPTSGSGNEQFF.

The V and J genes are TRBV7-8 and TRBJ2-3, with D perhaps TRBD2 (5 bases). The CDR3 sequence is 15 residues long. Germline-derived CDR1 and CDR2 are SGHVS and FQNEAQ. V gave up 0 bases and J gave up 2 bases, with 9 bases separating them. CDR3: CASSLAGVYTDTQYF. CDR3 coding DNA: TGTGCCAGCAGCTTAGCGGGAGTTTACACAGATACGCAGTATTTT.

CDR3 sequence reads: CASSLPSRTSGIYNEQFF. The CDR3 DNA reads as TGTGCCAGCAGCTTACCCTCACGGACTAGCGGGATCTACAATGAGCAGTTCTTC. The J gene is TRBJ2-1, the V gene TRBV5-5; the match to TRBD2 covers 12 bases. The CDR3 runs to 18 residues. Germline V gene data show CDR1 as SGHKS and CDR2 as YYEKEE (reference sequence). Trimming cost V 2 bases and J 3 bases; bases outside gene matches: 9.

As DNA, the CDR3 is TGTGCCAGCAGTCTTGACAGGGGGCGAGGTGAAGCTTTCTTT. It translates to CASSLDRGRGEAFF. This rearrangement joins TRBV6-5 to TRBJ1-1; 10 bases agree with TRBD1. Germline V CDR1 and CDR2: MNHEY, SVGAGI. Trimming cost V 5 bases and J 7 bases; bases outside gene matches: 7. The CDR3 is 14 amino acids.